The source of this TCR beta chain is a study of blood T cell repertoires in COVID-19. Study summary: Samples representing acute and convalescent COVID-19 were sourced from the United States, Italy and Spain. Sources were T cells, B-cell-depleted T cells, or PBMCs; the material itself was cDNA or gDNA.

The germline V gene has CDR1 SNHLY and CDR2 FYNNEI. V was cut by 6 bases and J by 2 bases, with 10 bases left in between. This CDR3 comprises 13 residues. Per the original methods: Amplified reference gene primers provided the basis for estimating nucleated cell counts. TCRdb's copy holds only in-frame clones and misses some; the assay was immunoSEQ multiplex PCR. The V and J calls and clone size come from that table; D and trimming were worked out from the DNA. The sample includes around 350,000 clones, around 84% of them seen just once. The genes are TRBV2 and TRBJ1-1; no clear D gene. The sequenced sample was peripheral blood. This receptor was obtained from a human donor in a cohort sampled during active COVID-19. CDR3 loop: CASRLEGNTEAFF. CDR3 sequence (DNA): TGTGCCAGCAGACTGGAGGGAAACACTGAAGCTTTCTTT. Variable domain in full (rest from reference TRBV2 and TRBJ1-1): EPEVTQTPSHQVTQMGQEVILRCVPISNHLYFYWYRQILGQKVEFLVSFYNNEISEKSEIFDDQFSVERPDGSNFTLKIRSTKLEDSAMYFCASRLEGNTEAFFGQGTRLTVV.